Below are 20 T cell receptor beta chains sequenced from a single sample in a study of brain T cells in children with intractable seizures. This table comes from immunoSEQ multiplex PCR, and its TCRdb copy is limited to in-frame clones, with some not included. The data hold about 40,000 clones, with around nine tenths observed a single time. Specimen: peripheral blood, collected at surgery. All receptors derive from a girl aged 2-15 years with tuberous sclerosis and intractable seizures.

J is TRBJ1-1 and V is TRBV19; unclear D gene. Germline V gene data show CDR1 as LNHDA and CDR2 as SQIVND (reference sequence). V dropped 3 bases and J dropped 0 bases, with 8 bases sitting between them. The CDR3 runs to 14 residues. CDR3 loop: CASSIGHLNTEAFF. The CDR3 DNA follows: TGTGCCAGTAGTATCGGGCACTTGAACACTGAAGCTTTCTTT.

The V gene is TRBV4-1, the J gene TRBJ2-3; D might be TRBD1 (6 bases). Per the germline V gene, CDR1 is MGHRA and CDR2 is YSYEKL. The CDR3 length is 17 residues. The V and J ends lost 4 bases and 1 base respectively, with 18 bases between them. The CDR3 region has the DNA TGCGCCAGCAGCCCCTTACATCAGGGGCTTGGCACAGATACGCAGTATTTT. Translating it yields CASSPLHQGLGTDTQYF.

The chain links TRBV4-1 to TRBJ1-2; D remains ambiguous. Trimming removed 0 bases from V and 2 bases from J, with 7 bases in between. Germline assignment: CDR1 MGHRA and CDR2 YSYEKL. This CDR3 has 14 amino acids. The CDR3: CASSQDLVNYGYTF. The CDR3 DNA sequence: TGCGCCAGCAGCCAAGATTTAGTGAACTATGGCTACACCTTC.

The chain has TRBV6-2 or TRBV6-3 and TRBJ2-3; D is possibly TRBD2 (6 bases). Looked up from germline, CDR1 is MNHEY and CDR2 is SVGEGT. This CDR3 comprises 14 residues. Between the trimmed V and J ends, which lost 2 bases and 6 bases, there was a span of 12 bases. This chain's CDR3 is CASSYGGTRDTQYF. CDR3 sequence (DNA): TGTGCCAGCAGTTACGGTGGGACTCGGGATACGCAGTATTTT.

This clone was found once. The rearrangement joins TRBV18 to TRBJ2-3; D gene unclear. The CDR3 sequence is 13 residues long. CDR1 and CDR2 (germline): KGHSH, LQKENI. V lost 2 bases and J lost 6, with 9 bases in between. CDR3 in DNA: TGTGCCAGCTCACCAAGGAGAGCGGATACGCAGTATTTT. Translation gives CASSPRRADTQYF.

CDR3 DNA: TGTGCCAGCAGCCTTCGCTCAAGCTCTGGGGCCAACGTCCTGACTTTC. Translating gives CASSLRSSSGANVLTF. The chain employs TRBV21-1 and TRBJ2-6. TRBV21-1 is termed a pseudogene. This CDR3 contains 16 residues.

V and J are TRBV24-1 and TRBJ1-5, with D unclear. Germline V gene data show CDR1 as KGHDR and CDR2 as SFDVKD. The germline V and J ends were trimmed by 1 base and 5 bases, with 8 bases remaining between them. CDR3 length equals 14 residues. The CDR3: CATSDFRVDQPQHF. The CDR3 region has the DNA TGTGCCACCAGTGATTTCCGTGTGGATCAGCCCCAGCATTTT.

The V and J genes are TRBV18 and TRBJ2-5; 10 positions agree with TRBD2. The CDR3 sequence is 17 residues long. Germline V lookup: CDR1 KGHSH, CDR2 LQKENI. The junction had 9 bases not matched to a gene; V was cut back by 0 bases and J by 5 bases. The CDR3 is CASSPPSAGGPLETQYF. The CDR3 nucleotides are TGTGCCAGCTCACCACCGTCAGCGGGGGGGCCGTTGGAGACCCAGTACTTC.

The rearrangement links TRBV30 to TRBJ1-1; no reliable D call. The CDR3 loop spans 13 amino acids. Trimming left V 2 bases short and J 4 bases short, with 11 bases between. Germline V gene data show CDR1 as GTSNPN and CDR2 as SVGIG (reference sequence). The CDR3 protein is CAWSQGVGTEAFF. In DNA form, the CDR3 reads TGTGCCTGGAGTCAAGGTGTGGGCACTGAAGCTTTCTTT.

The genes are TRBV7-9 and TRBJ1-2, with D uncertain. Germline CDR1 reads SEHNR; CDR2 reads FQNEAQ (reference sequence). This CDR3 has 11 residues. Trimming removed 1 base at V and 8 bases at J, with 5 bases between. In nucleotides, the CDR3 is TGTGCCAGCAGCTTAGTTCCGGGCTACACCTTC. Translated, it gives CASSLVPGYTF.

In DNA form, the CDR3 reads TGCAGTGCTAGGTGGGGCGGCGGGGCTTTCTTT. Its protein product is CSARWGGGAFF. This chain uses TRBV20-1 with TRBJ1-1; perhaps TRBD1 as D (5 bases). The CDR3 sequence is 11 residues long. V lost 3 bases and J lost 11, with 13 bases in between. CDR1 is DFQATT and CDR2 is SNEGSKA in the germline V gene (reference sequence).

This chain connects TRBV4-1 to TRBJ2-1; D is possibly TRBD2 (6 bases). V lost 3 bases and J 2 bases, leaving 17 bases between the germline ends. Looked up from germline, CDR1 is MGHRA and CDR2 is YSYEKL. The CDR3 is 17 amino acids. The CDR3 DNA is TGCGCCAGCAGCCATGTACCGGGACTGTATACCTACAATGAGCAGTTCTTC. It codes for CASSHVPGLYTYNEQFF.

This chain connects TRBV7-6 to TRBJ2-5, with 13 bases lining up with TRBD2. CDR1 is SGHVS, CDR2 FNYEAQ, per germline. V was pared by 5 bases and J by 0 bases, with 3 bases of the junction left unmatched. This CDR3 has 16 residues. For the CDR3, the DNA is TGTGCCAGCAGCCTGACTAGCGGGGGGTACCAAGAGACCCAGTACTTC. It is translated as CASSLTSGGYQETQYF. Supplemented by reference TRBV7-6 and TRBJ2-5, the full variable domain reads GAGVSQSPRYKVTKRGQDVALRCDPISGHVSLYWYRQALGQGPEFLTYFNYEAQQDKSGLPNDRFSAERPEGSISTLTIQRTEQRDSAMYRCASSLTSGGYQETQYFGPGTRLLVL.

The chain recombines TRBV20-1 with TRBJ1-1; D ambiguous. Germline lookup yields CDR1 DFQATT and CDR2 SNEGSKA (reference sequence). V was trimmed by 2 bases and J by 8 bases, leaving 9 bases between them. CDR3 length: 11 amino acids. CDR3 bases: TGCAGTGCTAGAAAAGGTCCAGAAGCTTTCTTT. Protein: CSARKGPEAFF.

V is TRBV3-1 (or the pseudogene TRBV3-2) and J is TRBJ1-2; D gene ambiguous. Germline values: CDR1 LGHDT, CDR2 YNNKEL (reference sequence). The V end lost 0 bases, the J end lost 8 bases, and 10 bases lay between the germline ends. This CDR3 has 13 residues. This CDR3 reads CASSQDLAEGYTF. As DNA, the CDR3 is TGTGCCAGCAGCCAAGACCTTGCCGAAGGCTACACCTTC.

The V gene is TRBV6-5, the J gene TRBJ2-7; D might be TRBD2 (5 bases). The ends were cut back, 2 bases at V and 2 bases at J, with 13 bases in the middle. CDR1 is MNHEY, CDR2 SVGAGI, per germline. There are 15 residues in the CDR3. As DNA, the CDR3 is TGTGCCAGCAGTTACCGGCGGGCCCCGACCTACGAGCAGTACTTC. Translation: CASSYRRAPTYEQYF.

V usage is TRBV2 and J usage is TRBJ1-2; D is perhaps TRBD1 (6 bases). Germline V CDR1 and CDR2: SNHLY, FYNNEI. V gave up 4 bases and J gave up 3 bases, with 15 bases separating them. This CDR3 is 15 amino acids long. The CDR3 loop reads CASSGGPGPYYGYTF. Written as DNA, the CDR3 is TGTGCCAGCAGTGGGGGGCCCGGGCCCTACTATGGCTACACCTTC.

This clone was observed a few times. The chain recombines TRBV15 with TRBJ2-6, with 10 bases lining up with TRBD1. CDR3 length: 18 residues. Trimming removed 4 bases from V and 2 bases from J; junction bases left unmatched: 8. From germline, CDR1 is LNHNV and CDR2 YYDKDF (reference sequence). The DNA of the CDR3 is TGTGCCACCAGCATGAGACAGGGGGCCGTGGCTGGGGCCAACGTCCTGACTTTC. It encodes CATSMRQGAVAGANVLTF. Full variable domain (remainder filled in from reference TRBV15 and TRBJ2-6): DAMVIQNPRYQVTQFGKPVTLSCSQTLNHNVMYWYQQKSSQAPKLLFHYYDKDFNNEADTPDNFQSRRPNTSFCFLDIRSPGLGDTAMYLCATSMRQGAVAGANVLTFGAGSRLTVL.

The rearrangement joins TRBV6-5 to TRBJ1-1, with 7 bases aligning to TRBD1. The germline V gene encodes CDR1 MNHEY and CDR2 SVGAGI. The CDR3 totals 15 residues. V was pared by 7 bases and J by 4 bases, with 12 bases of the junction left unmatched. CDR3 residues: CASKDAGGAGTEAFF. The CDR3 DNA follows: TGTGCCAGCAAAGATGCAGGGGGGGCGGGCACTGAAGCTTTCTTT.

The chain recombines TRBV3-1 (or the pseudogene TRBV3-2) with TRBJ1-1, with a tentative D call TRBD1 (5 bases). This CDR3 has 14 amino acids. Germline CDR1 is LGHDT and CDR2 is YNNKEL (reference sequence). Trimming removed 3 bases at V and 6 bases at J, with 14 bases between. The CDR3 here is CASSQVRARAEAFF. As DNA, the CDR3 is TGTGCCAGCAGCCAGGTCAGGGCGCGAGCTGAAGCTTTCTTT.